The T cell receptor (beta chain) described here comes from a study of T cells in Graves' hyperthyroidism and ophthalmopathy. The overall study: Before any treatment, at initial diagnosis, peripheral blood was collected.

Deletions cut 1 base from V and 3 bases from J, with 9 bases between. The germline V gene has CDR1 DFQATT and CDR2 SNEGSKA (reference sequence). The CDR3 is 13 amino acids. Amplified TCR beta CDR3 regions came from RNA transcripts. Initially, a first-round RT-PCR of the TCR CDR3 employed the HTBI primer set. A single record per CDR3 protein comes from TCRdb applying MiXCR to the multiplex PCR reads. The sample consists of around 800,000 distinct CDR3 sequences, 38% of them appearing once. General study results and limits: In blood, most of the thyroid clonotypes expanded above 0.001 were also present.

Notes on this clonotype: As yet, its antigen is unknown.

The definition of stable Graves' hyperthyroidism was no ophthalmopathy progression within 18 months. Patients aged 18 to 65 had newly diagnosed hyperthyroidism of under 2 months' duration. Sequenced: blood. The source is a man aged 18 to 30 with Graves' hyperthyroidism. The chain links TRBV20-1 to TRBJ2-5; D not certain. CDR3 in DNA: TGCAGTGCTAGAGTAGTCATGGAAGAGACCCAGTACTTC. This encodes CSARVVMEETQYF.